This TCR beta chain derives from a study of Ad26.COV2.S vaccination and SARS-CoV-2 variants. Documented treatment: some 19 received Ad26.COV2.S at low or high dose, single or two shots; about 5 received placebo; per-sample allocation not given. Sampling happened 63 days after the first vaccine or placebo injection. An adult of 18-55 years in Boston served as donor. The junction had 15 bases not matched to a gene; V was cut back by 5 bases and J by 1 base. Germline-derived CDR1 and CDR2 are SGDLS and YYNGEE. The CDR3 totals 19 residues. Some clones are missing from TCRdb's copy, which holds only in-frame ones; the method was immunoSEQ multiplex PCR. The sample contains over 300,000 clones, approximately 83% of which appear only once.

V gene TRBV9 combines with J gene TRBJ1-5; 10 bases agree with TRBD1. The origin of this receptor is a person aged 18-65 years who received the Ad26.COV2.S COVID-19 vaccine or a placebo. Sequencing used peripheral blood, obtained in a trial of Ad26.COV2.S vaccine versus placebo. The CDR3 reads CASRSGGQGWRESNQPQHF. The CDR3, as DNA: TGTGCCAGCAGGAGCGGGGGACAGGGGTGGCGGGAAAGCAATCAGCCCCAGCATTTT.